These T cell receptor beta chains were read from a single sample in a study of blood T cell repertoires in COVID-19. The data were produced by immunoSEQ multiplex PCR, yet TCRdb's version contains in-frame clones alone and is incomplete. The table has 150,000 to 200,000 clones, 80% to 85% seen once. The sample comprised PBMCs or T cells enriched from blood (not recorded which). The receptors were sampled from a woman in her sixties or seventies who had recovered from COVID-19. CDR3s include the opening cysteine and the closing phenylalanine or tryptophan. Fields, in order: V gene, clone size, D gene, J gene, CDR3 protein, CDR3 DNA. D genes are given only for firm matches. The size of a clone is reported for some rows only, either as once, few or many, or as a class for expanded clones.

v_call: TRBV12-5; clone_size: NA; d_call: TRBD2; j_call: TRBJ2-1; cdr3_aa: CASGKGLAGVYEQFF; cdr3_nt: TGTGCTAGTGGTAAGGGACTAGCGGGAGTGTATGAGCAGTTCTTC
v_call: TRBV10-3; clone_size: NA; d_call: TRBD1; j_call: TRBJ2-7; cdr3_aa: CAISETGLGGNYEQYF; cdr3_nt: TGTGCCATCAGTGAGACTGGCCTAGGGGGCAATTACGAGCAGTACTTC
v_call: TRBV3-1/TRBV3-2; clone_size: NA; d_call: NA; j_call: TRBJ1-2; cdr3_aa: CASSLRGLGYTF; cdr3_nt: TGTGCCAGCAGCCTTCGGGGTCTAGGCTACACCTTC
v_call: TRBV19; clone_size: NA; d_call: TRBD2; j_call: TRBJ2-1; cdr3_aa: CASSIETSGRGNEQFF; cdr3_nt: TGTGCCAGTAGTATCGAGACTAGCGGGAGAGGCAATGAGCAGTTCTTC
v_call: TRBV5-1; clone_size: few; d_call: TRBD1; j_call: TRBJ2-1; cdr3_aa: CASMRDRVTNEQFF; cdr3_nt: TGCGCCAGCATGAGGGACAGGGTTACGAATGAGCAGTTCTTC
v_call: TRBV7-8; clone_size: NA; d_call: NA; j_call: TRBJ2-6; cdr3_aa: CASSLYHPTSGANVLTF; cdr3_nt: TGTGCCAGCAGCTTATATCACCCTACCTCTGGGGCCAACGTCCTGACTTTC
v_call: TRBV18; clone_size: NA; d_call: NA; j_call: TRBJ2-5; cdr3_aa: CASSPRETQYF; cdr3_nt: TGTGCCAGCTCACCTAGAGAGACCCAGTACTTC
v_call: TRBV7-2; clone_size: NA; d_call: NA; j_call: TRBJ1-6; cdr3_aa: CASSLEGYNSPLHF; cdr3_nt: TGTGCCAGCAGCTTAGAGGGGTATAATTCACCCCTCCACTTT
v_call: TRBV27; clone_size: NA; d_call: NA; j_call: TRBJ2-7; cdr3_aa: CASSSWASPEQYF; cdr3_nt: TGTGCCAGCAGTTCATGGGCTAGCCCCGAGCAGTACTTC
v_call: TRBV5-8; clone_size: NA; d_call: NA; j_call: TRBJ1-2; cdr3_aa: CASSLKTETFYGYTF; cdr3_nt: TGTGCCAGCAGCTTGAAAACAGAAACCTTCTATGGCTACACCTTC
v_call: TRBV5-6; clone_size: NA; d_call: TRBD1; j_call: TRBJ2-7; cdr3_aa: CASSLRTGVNYEQYF; cdr3_nt: TGTGCCAGCAGTCTCAGGACAGGGGTCAACTACGAGCAGTACTTC
v_call: TRBV10-3; clone_size: NA; d_call: NA; j_call: TRBJ1-2; cdr3_aa: CAITEGGNNYGYTF; cdr3_nt: TGTGCCATCACTGAAGGGGGTAACAACTATGGCTACACCTTC
v_call: TRBV10-3; clone_size: NA; d_call: NA; j_call: TRBJ2-7; cdr3_aa: CAIRQDVYEQYF; cdr3_nt: TGTGCCATCAGACAGGACGTCTACGAGCAGTACTTC
v_call: TRBV5-1; clone_size: NA; d_call: NA; j_call: TRBJ1-1; cdr3_aa: CASSYGVGTNTEAFF; cdr3_nt: TGCGCCAGCAGCTACGGGGTGGGGACAAACACTGAAGCTTTCTTT
v_call: TRBV30; clone_size: NA; d_call: TRBD1; j_call: TRBJ1-2; cdr3_aa: CAWSHTGQGNYGYTF; cdr3_nt: TGTGCCTGGAGTCACACGGGACAGGGGAACTATGGCTACACCTTC
v_call: TRBV20-1; clone_size: NA; d_call: NA; j_call: TRBJ1-2; cdr3_aa: CSTTVNYGYTF; cdr3_nt: TGCAGTACGACAGTTAACTATGGCTACACCTTC
v_call: TRBV29-1; clone_size: NA; d_call: TRBD1; j_call: TRBJ2-7; cdr3_aa: CSVWVQGSSYEQYF; cdr3_nt: TGCAGCGTTTGGGTACAGGGGAGCTCCTACGAGCAGTACTTC
v_call: TRBV4-1; clone_size: few; d_call: NA; j_call: TRBJ2-4; cdr3_aa: CASSLMGLAKNIQYF; cdr3_nt: TGCGCCAGCAGCCTCATGGGGCTAGCCAAAAACATTCAGTACTTC
v_call: TRBV4-1; clone_size: NA; d_call: NA; j_call: TRBJ1-2; cdr3_aa: CASSQQRGRQYGYTF; cdr3_nt: TGCGCCAGCAGCCAACAAAGAGGGCGTCAGTATGGCTACACCTTC
v_call: TRBV30; clone_size: once; d_call: TRBD1; j_call: TRBJ1-2; cdr3_aa: CAWSRDRPYGYTF; cdr3_nt: TGTGCCTGGAGCAGGGACAGGCCCTATGGCTACACCTTC
v_call: TRBV5-6; clone_size: NA; d_call: NA; j_call: TRBJ1-1; cdr3_aa: CASSLGLDGTEAFF; cdr3_nt: TGTGCCAGCAGCTTGGGCTTAGACGGGACTGAAGCTTTCTTT
v_call: TRBV7-9; clone_size: few; d_call: TRBD1; j_call: TRBJ1-1; cdr3_aa: CASSLGGTVSATEAFF; cdr3_nt: TGTGCCAGCAGCTTAGGGGGGACAGTTTCGGCCACTGAAGCTTTCTTT
v_call: TRBV28; clone_size: NA; d_call: NA; j_call: TRBJ1-2; cdr3_aa: CASSSGVYGYTF; cdr3_nt: TGTGCCAGCAGCTCCGGGGTCTATGGCTACACCTTC
v_call: TRBV2; clone_size: few; d_call: TRBD1; j_call: TRBJ1-5; cdr3_aa: CASSDATGLNQPQHF; cdr3_nt: TGTGCCAGCAGTGACGCGACAGGGCTAAATCAGCCCCAGCATTTT
v_call: TRBV5-4; clone_size: NA; d_call: NA; j_call: TRBJ1-1; cdr3_aa: CASSLGGRADTEAFF; cdr3_nt: TGTGCCAGCAGCTTGGGTGGCAGGGCGGACACTGAAGCTTTCTTT
v_call: TRBV28; clone_size: NA; d_call: TRBD1; j_call: TRBJ2-6; cdr3_aa: CASYPRGPGANVLTF; cdr3_nt: TGTGCCAGTTACCCCAGGGGGCCTGGGGCCAACGTCCTGACTTTC
v_call: TRBV19; clone_size: few; d_call: TRBD1; j_call: TRBJ1-2; cdr3_aa: CASRNPLKTGHGYTF; cdr3_nt: TGTGCCAGTAGGAACCCCCTCAAGACAGGGCACGGCTACACCTTC
v_call: TRBV27; clone_size: NA; d_call: TRBD1; j_call: TRBJ2-2; cdr3_aa: CASSSTGWNTGELFF; cdr3_nt: TGTGCCAGCAGTTCGACAGGGTGGAACACCGGGGAGCTGTTTTTT
v_call: TRBV6-5; clone_size: NA; d_call: NA; j_call: TRBJ1-2; cdr3_aa: CASSYSSANYGYTF; cdr3_nt: TGTGCCAGCAGTTACTCGTCGGCTAACTATGGCTACACCTTC
v_call: TRBV5-1; clone_size: NA; d_call: TRBD1; j_call: TRBJ2-5; cdr3_aa: CASSPRDRETQYF; cdr3_nt: TGCGCCAGCAGCCCCCGGGACAGGGAGACCCAGTACTTC
v_call: TRBV14; clone_size: NA; d_call: TRBD2; j_call: TRBJ2-3; cdr3_aa: CASSRLAGGSTDTQYF; cdr3_nt: TGTGCCAGCAGTCGACTAGCGGGAGGTTCCACAGATACGCAGTATTTT
v_call: TRBV7-9; clone_size: NA; d_call: TRBD2; j_call: TRBJ2-1; cdr3_aa: CASSFTSGEQFF; cdr3_nt: TGTGCCAGCAGCTTCACTAGCGGTGAGCAGTTCTTC
v_call: TRBV4-1; clone_size: NA; d_call: NA; j_call: TRBJ2-2; cdr3_aa: CASSQVTNADTGELFF; cdr3_nt: TGCGCCAGCAGCCAAGTCACAAACGCAGACACCGGGGAGCTGTTTTTT
v_call: TRBV5-4; clone_size: few; d_call: TRBD1; j_call: TRBJ2-2; cdr3_aa: CASSLGTGGTGELFF; cdr3_nt: TGTGCCAGCAGCTTGGGGACAGGAGGCACCGGGGAGCTGTTTTTT
v_call: TRBV10-2; clone_size: few; d_call: NA; j_call: TRBJ1-1; cdr3_aa: CASGEGVDTEAFF; cdr3_nt: TGCGCCAGCGGCGAGGGGGTTGACACTGAAGCTTTCTTT
v_call: TRBV5-4; clone_size: NA; d_call: NA; j_call: TRBJ2-2; cdr3_aa: CASSLGLANTGELFF; cdr3_nt: TGTGCCAGCAGCTTGGGACTAGCGAACACCGGGGAGCTGTTTTTT
v_call: TRBV19; clone_size: NA; d_call: NA; j_call: TRBJ2-3; cdr3_aa: CASSIQGGFWDTQYF; cdr3_nt: TGTGCCAGTAGTATCCAGGGGGGATTTTGGGATACGCAGTATTTT
v_call: TRBV24-1; clone_size: few; d_call: TRBD1; j_call: TRBJ1-5; cdr3_aa: CATPNPRGINQPQHF; cdr3_nt: TGTGCCACCCCCAACCCCAGGGGGATCAATCAGCCCCAGCATTTT
v_call: TRBV7-9; clone_size: NA; d_call: NA; j_call: TRBJ2-3; cdr3_aa: CASSMGLVFGLASSDTQYF; cdr3_nt: TGTGCCAGCAGCATGGGGCTGGTGTTTGGGCTAGCGTCGTCAGATACGCAGTATTTT
v_call: TRBV9; clone_size: NA; d_call: NA; j_call: TRBJ2-1; cdr3_aa: CASSADLSSYNEQFF; cdr3_nt: TGTGCCAGCAGCGCAGACTTGAGCTCCTACAATGAGCAGTTCTTC
v_call: TRBV13; clone_size: NA; d_call: TRBD2; j_call: TRBJ2-5; cdr3_aa: CASSLRTSGIQETQYF; cdr3_nt: TGTGCCAGCAGCCTCCGGACTAGCGGGATTCAAGAGACCCAGTACTTC
v_call: TRBV7-9; clone_size: NA; d_call: TRBD1; j_call: TRBJ2-1; cdr3_aa: CASSPTGDSYNEQFF; cdr3_nt: TGTGCCAGCAGCCCGACAGGGGATTCCTACAATGAGCAGTTCTTC
v_call: TRBV10-3; clone_size: NA; d_call: NA; j_call: TRBJ1-6; cdr3_aa: CAIRGGVHNSPLHF; cdr3_nt: TGTGCCATCAGGGGGGGTGTCCATAATTCACCCCTCCACTTT
v_call: TRBV5-6; clone_size: NA; d_call: NA; j_call: TRBJ1-3; cdr3_aa: CAGAEAGGSSGNTIYF; cdr3_nt: TGTGCCGGAGCCGAGGCCGGGGGGAGTTCTGGAAACACCATATATTTT
v_call: TRBV7-9; clone_size: NA; d_call: NA; j_call: TRBJ2-5; cdr3_aa: CASSLGVMETQYF; cdr3_nt: TGTGCCAGCAGCTTGGGCGTGATGGAGACCCAGTACTTC
v_call: TRBV27; clone_size: NA; d_call: TRBD2; j_call: TRBJ2-7; cdr3_aa: CASSLRYSGSEEQYF; cdr3_nt: TGTGCCAGCAGTTTGAGGTATAGCGGGAGTGAAGAGCAGTACTTC
v_call: TRBV19; clone_size: NA; d_call: TRBD1; j_call: TRBJ2-5; cdr3_aa: CASSPNRGQETQYF; cdr3_nt: TGTGCCAGTAGTCCAAACAGGGGACAAGAGACCCAGTACTTC
v_call: TRBV27; clone_size: NA; d_call: TRBD1; j_call: TRBJ1-5; cdr3_aa: CASRSGTVSNQPQHF; cdr3_nt: TGTGCCAGCAGGTCAGGGACAGTCAGCAATCAGCCCCAGCATTTT
v_call: TRBV18; clone_size: NA; d_call: TRBD1; j_call: TRBJ1-5; cdr3_aa: CASSPGGGQPQHF; cdr3_nt: TGTGCCAGCTCGCCAGGGGGGGGACAGCCCCAGCATTTT
v_call: TRBV5-1; clone_size: NA; d_call: TRBD2; j_call: TRBJ2-1; cdr3_aa: CASSLGLAALNEQFF; cdr3_nt: TGCGCCAGCAGCCTCGGACTAGCGGCGCTCAATGAGCAGTTCTTC
v_call: TRBV2; clone_size: NA; d_call: TRBD1; j_call: TRBJ2-7; cdr3_aa: CASKGRLAGGSYEQYF; cdr3_nt: TGTGCCAGCAAGGGTCGTCTGGCAGGGGGATCCTACGAGCAGTACTTC
v_call: TRBV2; clone_size: NA; d_call: TRBD1; j_call: TRBJ1-2; cdr3_aa: CASRGGQANYGYTF; cdr3_nt: TGTGCCAGCAGGGGCGGACAGGCCAACTATGGCTACACCTTC
v_call: TRBV7-2; clone_size: NA; d_call: TRBD1; j_call: TRBJ1-5; cdr3_aa: CASSIGQGHQPQHF; cdr3_nt: TGTGCCAGCAGCATAGGACAGGGACATCAGCCCCAGCATTTT
v_call: TRBV30; clone_size: NA; d_call: NA; j_call: TRBJ1-4; cdr3_aa: CAWSVQGNEKLFF; cdr3_nt: TGTGCCTGGAGTGTACAGGGTAATGAAAAACTGTTTTTT
v_call: TRBV10-3; clone_size: once; d_call: TRBD2; j_call: TRBJ2-1; cdr3_aa: CAISESVGGAYNEQFF; cdr3_nt: TGTGCCATCAGTGAGTCGGTCGGGGGGGCCTACAATGAGCAGTTCTTC
v_call: TRBV27; clone_size: NA; d_call: NA; j_call: TRBJ1-2; cdr3_aa: CASSLSGGRGGYTF; cdr3_nt: TGTGCCAGCAGTTTATCGGGGGGGCGGGGTGGCTACACCTTC
v_call: TRBV7-2; clone_size: few; d_call: NA; j_call: TRBJ1-3; cdr3_aa: CASSSPQQGSPGNTIYF; cdr3_nt: TGTGCCAGCAGCTCGCCTCAACAGGGCTCTCCTGGAAACACCATATATTTT
v_call: TRBV3-1/TRBV3-2; clone_size: NA; d_call: NA; j_call: TRBJ1-1; cdr3_aa: CASSQSPRVGGTEAFF; cdr3_nt: TGTGCCAGCAGCCAATCGCCGAGGGTGGGGGGCACTGAAGCTTTCTTT
v_call: TRBV2; clone_size: NA; d_call: NA; j_call: TRBJ1-5; cdr3_aa: CASTRGAGQPQHF; cdr3_nt: TGTGCCAGCACTCGGGGGGCGGGGCAGCCCCAGCATTTT
v_call: TRBV6-4; clone_size: NA; d_call: TRBD1; j_call: TRBJ1-3; cdr3_aa: CASSGTGSGNTIYF; cdr3_nt: TGTGCCAGCAGCGGGACAGGTAGTGGAAACACCATATATTTT